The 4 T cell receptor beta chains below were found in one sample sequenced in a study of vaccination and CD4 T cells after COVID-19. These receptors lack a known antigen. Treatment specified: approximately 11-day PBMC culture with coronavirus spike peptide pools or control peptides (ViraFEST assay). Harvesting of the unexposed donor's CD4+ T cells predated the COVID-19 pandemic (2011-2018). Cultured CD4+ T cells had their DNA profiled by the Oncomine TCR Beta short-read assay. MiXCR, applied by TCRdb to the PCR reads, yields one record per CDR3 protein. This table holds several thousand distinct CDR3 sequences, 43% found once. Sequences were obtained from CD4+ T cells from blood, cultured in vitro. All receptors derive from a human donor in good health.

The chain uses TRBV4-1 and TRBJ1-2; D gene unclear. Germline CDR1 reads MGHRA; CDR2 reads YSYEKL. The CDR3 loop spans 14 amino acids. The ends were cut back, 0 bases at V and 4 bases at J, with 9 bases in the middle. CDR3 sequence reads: CASSQDERGYGYTF. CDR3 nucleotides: TGCGCCAGCAGCCAAGATGAGAGAGGCTATGGCTACACCTTC.

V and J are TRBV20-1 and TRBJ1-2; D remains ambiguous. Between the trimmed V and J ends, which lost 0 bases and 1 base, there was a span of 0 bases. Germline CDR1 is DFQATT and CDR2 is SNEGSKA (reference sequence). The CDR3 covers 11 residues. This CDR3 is CSARDNYGYTF. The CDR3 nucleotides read TGCAGTGCTAGAGATAACTATGGCTACACCTTC.

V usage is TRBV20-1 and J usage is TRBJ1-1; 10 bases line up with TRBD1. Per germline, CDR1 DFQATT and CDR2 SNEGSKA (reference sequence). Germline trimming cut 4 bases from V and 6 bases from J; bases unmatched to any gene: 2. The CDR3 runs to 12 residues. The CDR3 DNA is TGCAGTGCTATAGGACAGGGGGCTGAAGCTTTCTTT. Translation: CSAIGQGAEAFF.

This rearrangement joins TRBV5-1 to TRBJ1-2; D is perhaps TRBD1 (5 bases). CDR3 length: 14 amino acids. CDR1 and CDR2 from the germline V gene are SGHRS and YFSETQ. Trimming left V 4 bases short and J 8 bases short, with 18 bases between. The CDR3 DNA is TGCGCCAGCAGCCAGTCCGATACCGAGGGGGGCTACACCTTC. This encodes CASSQSDTEGGYTF.